In this sample, the clone carrying this T cell receptor beta chain turned up many times. Its antigen is as yet unknown. This specimen belongs to a study of T cells in Graves' hyperthyroidism and ophthalmopathy. Notes on the study in general: With a median lead of about 6.9 months before onset, the model predicted ophthalmopathy. Blood also showed most of the thyroid clonotypes that were expanded above 0.001.

TCR beta CDR3 regions were amplified from RNA. When the TCR CDR3 underwent first-round RT-PCR, the HTBI primer set was used. Via MiXCR, TCRdb re-called the multiplex PCR reads, giving one row per CDR3 protein. The data hold fewer than 750,000 distinct CDR3 sequences, with under 15% observed a single time. Uncontrolled infections, other autoimmune diseases, pregnancy or lactation led to exclusion of patients. PBMCs were sourced from approximately 9 ml fresh peripheral blood. This receptor was taken from a woman in her forties with Graves' ophthalmopathy. The material sequenced was blood.

The CDR3 reads CASSPPGQYGYTF. For the CDR3, the DNA is TGTGCCAGCAGTCCTCCGGGACAGTATGGCTACACCTTC. The chain joins TRBV6-2 or TRBV6-3 to TRBJ1-2, with TRBD1 matching over 7 bases. CDR3 length equals 13 residues. CDR1 is MNHEY and CDR2 is SVGEGT in the germline V gene. V shed 5 bases, J shed 5 bases, and the junction held 5 bases outside the gene matches.